The 25 T cell receptor beta chains presented below share a single source sample, sequenced in a study of OX40 agonist ivuxolimab in advanced cancers. Library preparation employed the immunoSEQ multiplex PCR assay. The table was pulled from immuneACCESS by TCRdb, which kept in-frame rearrangements only. Such tables lose some clones; where checked, under half of the loss comes from unresolved V genes, and the rest has no known cause. In this sample the table shows roughly 48,000 clones, approximately 83% of which occur a single time. Roughly 1.2% of the sample belongs to the ten largest clones. The specimen was CD4+ or CD8+ T cells sorted from blood, collected in a trial of the OX40 agonist ivuxolimab. These TCRs come from an adult with an advanced solid tumor such as melanoma, head and neck, liver or kidney cancer.

The chain links TRBV7-9 to TRBJ1-5; perhaps TRBD1 as D (5 bases). Germline CDR1 reads SEHNR; CDR2 reads FQNEAQ (reference sequence). The CDR3 totals 14 residues. The V gene lost 1 base and the J gene lost 4 bases, with 8 bases spanning the gap. The CDR3 nucleotides are TGTGCCAGCAGCTTAGGGGGGGATAATCAGCCCCAGCATTTT. Its translation is CASSLGGDNQPQHF.

V usage is TRBV2 and J usage is TRBJ2-7; TRBD2 matches at 14 bases. Trimming cost V 10 bases and J 2 bases; bases outside gene matches: 22. The germline V gene encodes CDR1 SNHLY and CDR2 FYNNEI. CDR3 size: 20 residues. This CDR3 is CANSPRGGLAGVLLPYEQYF. The DNA for the CDR3 is TGTGCCAACAGCCCCAGAGGGGGACTAGCGGGGGTCCTTCTCCCCTACGAGCAGTACTTC.

The chain recombines TRBV7-2 with TRBJ2-2, with 9 bases lining up with TRBD2. The V segment lost 1 base and the J segment 7 bases; nucleotides outside the gene matches: 7. Per the germline V gene, CDR1 is SGHTA and CDR2 is FQGNSA. This CDR3 comprises 16 residues. Here the CDR3 reads CASSLDGGGAGGELFF. CDR3 coding DNA: TGTGCCAGCAGCTTAGACGGCGGGGGGGCCGGCGGGGAGCTGTTTTTT.

V and J are TRBV18 and TRBJ1-1; TRBD1 might be the D (6 bases). There are 14 residues in the CDR3. Germline V gene data show CDR1 as KGHSH and CDR2 as LQKENI. V lost 4 bases, J lost 5 bases, and 14 bases lay in between. The CDR3 here is CASSRAGERTEAFF. In nucleotides, the CDR3 is TGTGCCAGCTCACGGGCAGGGGAGAGGACTGAAGCTTTCTTT.

J is TRBJ2-1 and V is TRBV23-1; D call uncertain. TRBV23-1 counts as an open reading frame of uncertain function. V was trimmed by 4 bases and J by 9 bases, leaving 16 bases between them. The CDR3 length is 14 residues. The CDR3: CASSPPSWSTEQFF. The CDR3 DNA is TGCGCCAGCAGTCCCCCCAGCTGGTCCACTGAGCAGTTCTTC.

This chain links TRBV27 with TRBJ1-1; TRBD1 agrees at 9 bases. Per the germline V gene, CDR1 is MNHEY and CDR2 is SMNVEV (reference sequence). J lost 5 bases, V lost 3 bases, and 10 bases had no gene match. This CDR3 contains 16 residues. The CDR3 loop reads CASSLGQGRIKTEAFF. DNA for the CDR3: TGTGCCAGCAGTTTGGGACAGGGAAGAATAAAGACTGAAGCTTTCTTT.

In its sample, this clone was seen once. The chain employs TRBV4-2 and TRBJ2-1; tentative D call: TRBD1 (6 bases). CDR1 is LGHNA, CDR2 YNFKEQ, per germline. This CDR3 comprises 15 residues. V was pared by 4 bases and J by 3 bases, with 13 bases between. The CDR3 loop reads CASSRGPGSYNEQFF. The DNA for the CDR3 is TGTGCCAGCAGCCGGGGGCCCGGAAGCTACAATGAGCAGTTCTTC.

The CDR3 protein is CASSLAGTANTEAFF. As DNA, the CDR3 is TGCGCCAGCAGCTTGGCCGGGACAGCGAACACTGAAGCTTTCTTT. The rearrangement joins TRBV5-1 to TRBJ1-1; 7 bases map to TRBD1. Germline V gene lookup returns CDR1 SGHRS and CDR2 YFSETQ. The junction had 3 bases not matched to a gene; V was cut back by 0 bases and J by 1 base. CDR3 length equals 15 residues.

This chain uses TRBV7-2 with TRBJ2-6; 8 bases map to TRBD1. V shed 5 bases, J shed 3 bases, and the junction held 6 bases outside the gene matches. Germline CDR1 is SGHTA and CDR2 is FQGNSA. This CDR3 comprises 16 residues. The CDR3 sequence is CASSGEQGDGANVLTF. The CDR3 bases are TGTGCCAGCAGCGGGGAACAGGGGGATGGGGCCAACGTCCTGACTTTC.

On this clone itself: At one boundary the junction diverges from the germline segment, which might be a read error. J is TRBJ2-5 and V is TRBV7-7; D gene uncertain. Germline V CDR1 and CDR2: SSHAT, FNYEAQ (reference sequence). This CDR3 contains 14 residues. The CDR3 region has the DNA TGTGCTAGCAGATTTCTCGGCCCCCCGGAGACCCAGTACTTC. It codes for CASRFLGPPETQYF.

This clone was recorded a few times. In DNA form, the CDR3 reads TGCGCCAGCAGCTTGGAACTGGGAGACTATGGCTACACCTTC. It specifies CASSLELGDYGYTF. The chain couples TRBV5-1 to TRBJ1-2; no clear D gene. With 0 bases removed from V and 3 bases from J, the gap between germline ends came to 9 bases. CDR1 is SGHRS and CDR2 is YFSETQ in the germline V gene. The CDR3 has 14 amino acids.

The V call is TRBV19, the J call TRBJ2-3; perhaps D is TRBD1 or TRBD2 (5 bases each). Germline CDR1 reads LNHDA; CDR2 reads SQIVND (reference sequence). This CDR3 is built from 15 residues. V gave up 3 bases and J gave up 2 bases, with 12 bases separating them. The CDR3 DNA sequence: TGTGCCAGTAGTATGGTGGGGGAGACCACAGATACGCAGTATTTT. Translated, it gives CASSMVGETTDTQYF.

The chain is built from TRBV11-2 and TRBJ2-2; D is undetermined. CDR1 is SGHAT and CDR2 is FQNNGV in the germline V gene. There are 14 residues in the CDR3. The V end was cut by 1 base, the J end by 10 bases, with 13 bases between. The CDR3 is CASSLVPLGQELFF. DNA of the CDR3: TGTGCCAGCAGCTTAGTCCCCCTGGGCCAGGAGCTGTTTTTT. The variable domain in full, completed from reference TRBV11-2 and TRBJ2-2, reads EAGVAQSPRYKIIEKRQSVAFWCNPISGHATLYWYQQILGQGPKLLIQFQNNGVVDDSQLPKDRFSAERLKGVDSTLKIQPAKLEDSAVYLCASSLVPLGQELFFGEGSRLTVL.

This sequence joins TRBV5-1 and TRBJ1-4, with D tentatively TRBD1 (6 bases). The CDR3 contains 16 residues. Deletions cut 4 bases from V and 8 bases from J, with 21 bases between. Germline V gene sequence: CDR1 SGHRS, CDR2 YFSETQ. CDR3 sequence reads: CASSDSANRVGEKLFF. In nucleotides, the CDR3 is TGCGCCAGCAGCGATTCCGCAAACAGGGTTGGGGAAAAACTGTTTTTT. The full variable domain, with the rest looked up from reference TRBV5-1 and TRBJ1-4, is KAGVTQTPRYLIKTRGQQVTLSCSPISGHRSVSWYQQTPGQGLQFLFEYFSETQRNKGNFPGRFSGRQFSNSRSEMNVSTLELGDSALYLCASSDSANRVGEKLFFGSGTQLSVL.

The rearrangement links TRBV11-3 to TRBJ2-3; D may match TRBD1 or TRBD2 (5 bases each). Germline V CDR1 and CDR2: SGHNT, YENEEA. V gave up 5 bases and J gave up 2 bases, with 20 bases separating them. The CDR3 totals 17 residues. The DNA for the CDR3 is TGTGCCAGCAGCCTGGGGACCGGCGCGGTCACCACAGATACGCAGTATTTT. Translating it yields CASSLGTGAVTTDTQYF. Looking up the rest from reference TRBV11-3 and TRBJ2-3 gives the full variable domain: EAGVVQSPRYKIIEKKQPVAFWCNPISGHNTLYWYLQNLGQGPELLIRYENEEAVDDSQLPKDRFSAERLKGVDSTLKIQPAELGDSAVYLCASSLGTGAVTTDTQYFGPGTRLTVL.

As concerns this clone: This CDR3 is also generated by other DNA sequences in the sample. The chain is built from TRBV7-2 and TRBJ1-1, with D unresolved. The CDR3 totals 14 residues. V was pared by 5 bases and J by 1 base, with 11 bases between. Germline V gene data show CDR1 as SGHTA and CDR2 as FQGNSA. The CDR3, as DNA: TGTGCCAGCAGCCCCCAAGGCAGGAACACTGAAGCTTTCTTT. This translates into CASSPQGRNTEAFF. Variable domain in full (rest from reference TRBV7-2 and TRBJ1-1): GAGVSQSPSNKVTEKGKDVELRCDPISGHTALYWYRQSLGQGLEFLIYFQGNSAPDKSGLPSDRFSAERTGGSVSTLTIQRTQQEDSAVYLCASSPQGRNTEAFFGQGTRLTVV.

This rearrangement joins TRBV7-9 to TRBJ1-2; the D gene is possibly TRBD1 (6 bases). The CDR3 totals 15 residues. The germline V and J ends were trimmed by 4 bases and 4 bases, with 16 bases remaining between them. Germline V gene sequence: CDR1 SEHNR, CDR2 FQNEAQ (reference sequence). The CDR3 DNA reads as TGTGCCAGCAGCTCCCTCCAGGGGTCAATCTATGGCTACACCTTC. Its protein product is CASSSLQGSIYGYTF.

V and J are TRBV10-1 and TRBJ1-5; possible D gene TRBD1, 6 bases. V lost 3 bases and J 3 bases, leaving 12 bases between the germline ends. Germline CDR1 WNHNN, CDR2 SYGVQD (reference sequence). The CDR3 spans 15 residues. CDR3 region: CASSEPGQNNQPQHF. The DNA for the CDR3 is TGCGCCAGCAGTGAACCCGGACAGAACAATCAGCCCCAGCATTTT.

About this clone itself: The germline gene is not matched at one end of the junction; a read error may be the cause. The V gene is TRBV6-5, the J gene TRBJ1-6, with 7 nucleotides matching TRBD1. This CDR3 region has 15 residues. The V gene's germline CDR1 is MNHEY and CDR2 SVGAGI. CDR3 bases: TGTGCCATCAGTGTAAGGCAGGGGGATAATTCACCCCTCCACTTT. Residues: CAISVRQGDNSPLHF.

V and J are TRBV5-1 and TRBJ2-7, with D perhaps given as TRBD1 or TRBD2 (5 bases each). The CDR3 covers 14 residues. With 4 bases removed from V and 2 bases from J, the gap between germline ends came to 13 bases. Germline-derived CDR1 and CDR2 are SGHRS and YFSETQ. Written as DNA, the CDR3 is TGCGCCAGCAGCCTTGGGGACGGAGCCTACGAGCAGTACTTC. Translation gives CASSLGDGAYEQYF.

V and J are TRBV5-4 and TRBJ1-1; 10 nucleotides agree with TRBD1. The V gene end was trimmed by 3 bases and the J gene end by 3 bases; junction bases not matched to a gene: 5. The CDR3 loop spans 15 amino acids. Germline V gene lookup returns CDR1 SGHNT and CDR2 YYREEE (reference sequence). CDR3 coding DNA: TGTGCCAGCAGCTGGGACAGGGGTGGGGACACTGAAGCTTTCTTT. Its protein is CASSWDRGGDTEAFF.

This CDR3 reads CASSHGAEAFF. DNA for the CDR3: TGCGCCAGCAGTCATGGGGCTGAAGCTTTCTTT. This sequence joins TRBV23-1 and TRBJ1-1; D unresolved. TRBV23-1 falls under the ORF class, with uncertain function. The V end was cut by 3 bases, the J end by 6 bases, with 5 bases between. CDR3 length: 11 amino acids.

This rearrangement joins TRBV5-1 to TRBJ2-2; D gene uncertain. The CDR3 sequence is 14 residues long. Germline CDR1 and CDR2: SGHRS and YFSETQ. V lost 1 base and J 1 base, leaving 5 bases between the germline ends. In DNA form, the CDR3 reads TGCGCCAGCAGCTTGTGGCAGAACACCGGGGAGCTGTTTTTT. This encodes CASSLWQNTGELFF.

Only one count was recorded for this clone. The chain employs TRBV6-5 and TRBJ2-3, with a possible D match to TRBD1 (6 bases). The V gene lost 6 bases and the J gene lost 0 bases, with 13 bases spanning the gap. CDR1 and CDR2 (germline): MNHEY, SVGAGI. The CDR3 spans 15 residues. The CDR3 bases are TGTGCCAGCAGACCTACAGGGATTAGCACAGATACGCAGTATTTT. Protein sequence: CASRPTGISTDTQYF.

The gene calls are TRBV7-3 and TRBJ2-2; weak D call: TRBD1 (6 bases). The germline V gene encodes CDR1 SGHTA and CDR2 FQGTGA. CDR3 length equals 16 residues. Deletions cut 0 bases from V and 0 bases from J, with 8 bases between. The CDR3 nucleotides are TGTGCCAGCAGCTTAACGTCAGGGGCGAACACCGGGGAGCTGTTTTTT. Protein sequence: CASSLTSGANTGELFF.